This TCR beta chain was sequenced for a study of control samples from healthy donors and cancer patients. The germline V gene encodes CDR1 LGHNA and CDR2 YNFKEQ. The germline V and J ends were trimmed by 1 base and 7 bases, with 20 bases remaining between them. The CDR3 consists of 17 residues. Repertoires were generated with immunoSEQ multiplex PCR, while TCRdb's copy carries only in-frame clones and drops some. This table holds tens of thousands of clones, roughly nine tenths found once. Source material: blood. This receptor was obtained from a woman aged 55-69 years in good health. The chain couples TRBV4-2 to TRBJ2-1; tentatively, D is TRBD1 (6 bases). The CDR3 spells CASSQGTGQPTGNEQFF. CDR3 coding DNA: TGTGCCAGCAGCCAAGGAACAGGACAGCCCACGGGGAATGAGCAGTTCTTC.